This T cell receptor beta chain appears in the sequencing data of a study of cytomegalovirus exposure and HLA in healthy donors. Looked up from germline, CDR1 is SGHTA and CDR2 is FQGNSA. The J segment lost 2 bases and the V segment lost 3 bases, leaving 5 bases of the junction unmatched. The CDR3 runs 15 residues. The primer mix had 60 Vbeta and 13 Jbeta primers. Profiled with immunoSEQ multiplex PCR; TCRdb holds only in-frame clones, not every one. The sample records about 140,000 clones, roughly three quarters being singletons. This chain joins TRBV7-2 and TRBJ2-3; 7 bases align to TRBD2. The TCR was taken from a woman in her fifties or sixties in good health and CMV-seronegative. Source material: PBMCs. The CDR3 region has the DNA TGTGCCAGCAGCTTGGGGGGGGAGACCACAGATACGCAGTATTTT. Protein product: CASSLGGETTDTQYF. Drawing the rest from reference TRBV7-2 and TRBJ2-3, the complete variable domain is GAGVSQSPSNKVTEKGKDVELRCDPISGHTALYWYRQSLGQGLEFLIYFQGNSAPDKSGLPSDRFSAERTGGSVSTLTIQRTQQEDSAVYLCASSLGGETTDTQYFGPGTRLTVL.